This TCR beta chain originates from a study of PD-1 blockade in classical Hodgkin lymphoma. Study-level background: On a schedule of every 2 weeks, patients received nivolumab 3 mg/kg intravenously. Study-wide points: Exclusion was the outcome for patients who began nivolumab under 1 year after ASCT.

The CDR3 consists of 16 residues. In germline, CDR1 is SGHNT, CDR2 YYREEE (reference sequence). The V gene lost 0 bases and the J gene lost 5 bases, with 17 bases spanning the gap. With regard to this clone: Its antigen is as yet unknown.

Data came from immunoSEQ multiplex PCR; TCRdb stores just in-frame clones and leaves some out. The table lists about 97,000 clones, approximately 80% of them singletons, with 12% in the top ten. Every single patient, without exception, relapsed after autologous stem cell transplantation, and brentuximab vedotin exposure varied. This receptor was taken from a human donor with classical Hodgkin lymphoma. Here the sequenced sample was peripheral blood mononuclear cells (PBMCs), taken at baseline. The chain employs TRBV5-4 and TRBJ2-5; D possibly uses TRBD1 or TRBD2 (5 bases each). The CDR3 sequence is CASSLESAEGSETQYF. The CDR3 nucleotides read TGTGCCAGCAGCTTGGAGTCGGCTGAGGGGAGCGAGACCCAGTACTTC.